One and the same sample provided the 19 T cell receptor beta chains below, sequenced in a study of T cells expressing NK-cell markers. Reprocessing the 5' RACE reads, TCRdb reports a single entry for every CDR3 protein and omits DNA. The repertoire table contains about 460,000 distinct CDR3 sequences. The sample consisted of blood T cells: a sorted CD56 or NKG2C T cell subset, CD4+ or CD8+ T cells, or bulk PBMC T cells (not recorded which). The receptors were sampled from a woman in her 50s in good health.

This chain connects TRBV18 to TRBJ1-1. From germline, CDR1 is KGHSH and CDR2 LQKENI. There are 14 residues in the CDR3. The CDR3 region is CASSDGRTNTEAFF.

The V call is TRBV4-1, the J call TRBJ2-2. The CDR3 is 16 amino acids. Germline V gives CDR1 MGHRA, CDR2 YSYEKL. The CDR3 region is CASSQEGYHNTGELFF.

The chain carries TRBV11-2 and TRBJ2-1; TCRdb's assignment of TRBD2 cannot be checked, as there is no DNA. The CDR3 runs 16 residues. CDR1 and CDR2 (germline): SGHAT, FQNNGV. Here the CDR3 reads CASSHSASGKGYEQFF.

The chain recombines TRBV7-9 with TRBJ2-5; TCRdb lists TRBD1, though no DNA is available to test this call. Germline CDR1 SEHNR, CDR2 FQNEAQ (reference sequence). CDR3 length: 15 residues. CDR3 protein: CASSLGASGGETQYF.

V is TRBV6-5 and J is TRBJ2-7; the D call of TRBD2 rests on TCRdb alone, since no DNA is present to check it. This CDR3 is 13 amino acids long. CDR1 MNHEY and CDR2 SVGAGI come from the germline V gene. CDR3 amino acids: CASKRGRNYEQYF.

The J gene is TRBJ1-6, the V gene TRBV10-3; the TCRdb call, TRBD1, lacks DNA for checking. Germline CDR1 ENHRY, CDR2 SYGVKD. The CDR3 runs 20 residues. The CDR3: CAINSRRTGEDIIWNSPLHF.

This sequence joins TRBV12-3 or TRBV12-4 and TRBJ1-6; the TRBD1 assignment by TCRdb is unverifiable without DNA. The CDR3 is 14 residues long. This chain's CDR3 is CASSFGQLNSPLHF.

This chain connects TRBV12-5 to TRBJ2-7. The CDR3 length is 13 residues. In germline, CDR1 is LGHNT, CDR2 FRNRAP. This CDR3 is CASGLVGSYEQYF.

V gene TRBV5-1 combines with J gene TRBJ2-5; the D call of TRBD1 rests on TCRdb alone, since no DNA is present to check it. The CDR3 is made up of 16 amino acids. Germline CDR1 is SGHRS and CDR2 is YFSETQ. This CDR3 is CASSVQGDRGQETQYF.

The chain is built from TRBV5-1 and TRBJ2-3. In germline, CDR1 is SGHRS, CDR2 YFSETQ. The length of the CDR3 is 16 residues. CDR3 protein: CASSGKTSGSTDTQYF.

The rearrangement uses TRBV29-1 and TRBJ2-5; TCRdb outputs TRBD1, but without DNA this stays unchecked. The CDR3 runs 13 residues. Per the germline V gene, CDR1 is SQVTM and CDR2 is ANQGSEA. The CDR3 sequence is CSFRGTALETQYF. Complete variable domain (other parts from reference TRBV29-1 and TRBJ2-5): SAVISQKPSRDICQRGTSLTIQCQVDSQVTMMFWYRQQPGQSLTLIATANQGSEATYESGFVIDKFPISRPNLTFSTLTVSNMSPEDSSIYLCSFRGTALETQYFGPGTRLLVL.

The V call is TRBV5-1, the J call TRBJ2-2; TCRdb's assignment of TRBD2 cannot be checked, as there is no DNA. Looked up from germline, CDR1 is SGHRS and CDR2 is YFSETQ. The CDR3 sequence is 15 residues long. The CDR3 reads CASSFSGTNTGELFF.

This sequence joins TRBV5-6 and TRBJ1-1. Germline V lookup: CDR1 SGHDT, CDR2 YYEEEE. The CDR3 length is 14 residues. The CDR3 loop is CASSLTGPAREAFF.

This sequence joins TRBV6-5 and TRBJ2-5. The CDR3 has 14 amino acids. Germline V gives CDR1 MNHEY, CDR2 SVGAGI. This CDR3 reads CASSYSRGKETQYF.

The chain is built from TRBV12-3 or TRBV12-4 and TRBJ2-1; as DNA is missing, the TRBD2 call by TCRdb cannot be tested. The CDR3 spans 15 residues. The CDR3 sequence is CASSLPGLAVDEQFF.

V usage is TRBV10-3 and J usage is TRBJ2-2; with no DNA, the TCRdb D assignment of TRBD1 cannot be verified. CDR1 ENHRY and CDR2 SYGVKD come from the germline V gene. The CDR3 sequence is 16 residues long. CDR3: CAISESDRANTGELFF.

The chain couples TRBV3-1 to TRBJ2-1. Germline loops: CDR1 LGHDT, CDR2 YNNKEL (reference sequence). This CDR3 region has 11 residues. CDR3 sequence: CASSQGPRQFF.

V gene TRBV30 combines with J gene TRBJ2-1. CDR3 length equals 13 residues. Germline loops: CDR1 GTSNPN, CDR2 SVGIG (reference sequence). The CDR3: CAWSVGSYNEQFF.

V usage is TRBV6-5 and J usage is TRBJ2-1; TCRdb's assignment of TRBD1 cannot be checked, as there is no DNA. CDR1 and CDR2 from the germline V gene are MNHEY and SVGAGI. The CDR3 is 15 amino acids. CDR3 sequence: CASRGGPHLYNEQFF.